Listed below are T cell receptor beta chains from one sample, sequenced in a study of blood T cell repertoires in COVID-19. Assay used: immunoSEQ multiplex PCR; TCRdb lists only in-frame clones, some missing. The sample lists 250,000 or so clones, roughly 85% occurring once. The sequenced sample consisted of peripheral blood. Receptors originate from a woman aged 25 to 45 with active or convalescent COVID-19. The CDR3 runs from the conserved cysteine through the conserved F or W. The D gene is left open where the match is weak. Clone sizes are given selectively: once, few, many, or a class where the clone is expanded.

size: .
V: TRBV18
J: TRBJ1-4
D: TRBD1
CDR3: CASSPGQVSTNEKLFF
DNA: TGTGCCAGCTCACCAGGACAGGTCTCAACTAATGAAAAACTGTTTTTT

size: .
V: TRBV4-3
J: TRBJ2-5
D: .
CDR3: CASSPRGRAKETQYF
DNA: TGCGCCAGCAGCCCTAGAGGCAGGGCCAAAGAGACCCAGTACTTC

size: .
V: TRBV27
J: TRBJ1-1
D: .
CDR3: CASTPHGGNTEAFF
DNA: TGTGCCAGCACCCCCCACGGGGGGAACACTGAAGCTTTCTTT

size: .
V: TRBV6-6
J: TRBJ2-2
D: .
CDR3: CATTPRVVTGELFF
DNA: TGTGCCACTACCCCGAGGGTTGTTACCGGGGAGCTGTTTTTT

size: .
V: TRBV21-1
J: TRBJ1-2
D: .
CDR3: CASSIGQHIPDGYTF
DNA: TGTGCCAGCAGCATCGGACAGCACATCCCGGACGGCTACACCTTC

size: .
V: TRBV13
J: TRBJ2-5
D: TRBD2
CDR3: CASSSLAGGTRETQYF
DNA: TGTGCCAGCAGCTCTTTAGCGGGGGGTACCCGAGAGACCCAGTACTTC

size: .
V: TRBV18
J: TRBJ2-3
D: TRBD1
CDR3: CASSPQTGVPDTQYF
DNA: TGTGCCAGCTCACCACAGACAGGGGTTCCAGATACGCAGTATTTT

size: medium-sized
V: TRBV6-1
J: TRBJ1-3
D: .
CDR3: CASSDGASGNTIYF
DNA: TGTGCCAGCAGTGACGGAGCCTCTGGAAACACCATATATTTT

size: .
V: TRBV30
J: TRBJ1-2
D: .
CDR3: CAWSPGVGYTF
DNA: TGTGCCTGGAGTCCCGGGGTCGGCTACACCTTC

size: .
V: TRBV5-6
J: TRBJ2-5
D: .
CDR3: CASSMTEQETQYF
DNA: TGTGCCAGCAGCATGACAGAACAAGAGACCCAGTACTTC

size: once
V: TRBV5-1
J: TRBJ2-1
D: TRBD2
CDR3: CASSFRGDNEQFF
DNA: TGCGCCAGCAGCTTCCGGGGGGACAATGAGCAGTTCTTC

size: .
V: TRBV10-3
J: TRBJ2-1
D: TRBD1
CDR3: CAIRGRTGGDFYNEQFF
DNA: TGTGCCATCAGGGGCCGGACAGGGGGCGATTTCTACAATGAGCAGTTCTTC

size: .
V: TRBV30
J: TRBJ2-7
D: .
CDR3: CAWSVTRGLYEQYF
DNA: TGTGCCTGGAGTGTGACGCGGGGGCTCTACGAGCAGTACTTC

size: .
V: TRBV5-1
J: TRBJ2-5
D: TRBD1
CDR3: CASSPGTGARETQYF
DNA: TGCGCCAGCAGCCCCGGGACAGGGGCGAGAGAGACCCAGTACTTC

size: few
V: TRBV12-3/TRBV12-4
J: TRBJ2-1
D: .
CDR3: CASGLALGHEQFF
DNA: TGTGCCAGCGGACTGGCCCTTGGTCATGAGCAGTTCTTC

size: .
V: TRBV6-2/TRBV6-3
J: TRBJ1-4
D: TRBD1
CDR3: CASSSQGVGEKLFF
DNA: TGTGCCAGCAGCTCCCAGGGGGTGGGTGAAAAACTGTTTTTT

size: .
V: TRBV7-2
J: TRBJ2-5
D: TRBD2
CDR3: CASSPSRGETQYF
DNA: TGTGCCAGCAGCCCTTCGCGGGGGGAGACCCAGTACTTC

size: .
V: TRBV5-4
J: TRBJ2-5
D: TRBD1
CDR3: CASSLAGGQETQYF
DNA: TGTGCCAGCAGCTTGGCAGGGGGCCAAGAGACCCAGTACTTC

size: .
V: TRBV28
J: TRBJ2-1
D: TRBD1
CDR3: CASSSGGGGYNEQFF
DNA: TGTGCCAGCAGTTCAGGGGGCGGCGGTTACAATGAGCAGTTCTTC

size: .
V: TRBV30
J: TRBJ1-2
D: .
CDR3: CAWSPGPTLNYGYTF
DNA: TGTGCCTGGAGTCCAGGCCCGACCCTTAACTATGGCTACACCTTC

size: once
V: TRBV30
J: TRBJ1-2
D: TRBD1
CDR3: CAWGGDRGRIGYTF
DNA: TGTGCCTGGGGGGGAGACAGGGGGCGGATTGGCTACACCTTC

size: .
V: TRBV6-5
J: TRBJ1-2
D: .
CDR3: CASSSLGPNYGYTF
DNA: TGTGCCAGCAGTTCCTTGGGCCCGAACTATGGCTACACCTTC

size: few
V: TRBV3-1/TRBV3-2
J: TRBJ1-2
D: .
CDR3: CASRAAKPGVHQYGYTF
DNA: TGTGCCAGCAGGGCGGCAAAACCGGGGGTCCACCAATATGGCTACACCTTC

size: .
V: TRBV2
J: TRBJ1-1
D: TRBD1
CDR3: CASSEMGTGRVTEAFF
DNA: TGTGCCAGCAGTGAAATGGGGACAGGGAGAGTGACTGAAGCTTTCTTT

size: .
V: TRBV6-4
J: TRBJ1-2
D: .
CDR3: CASRSATGANYGYTF
DNA: TGTGCCAGCAGATCCGCGACAGGAGCTAACTATGGCTACACCTTC

size: .
V: TRBV7-2
J: TRBJ1-2
D: TRBD1
CDR3: CASSSGGGDRGDYGYTF
DNA: TGTGCCAGCAGCTCAGGGGGTGGGGACAGGGGTGACTATGGCTACACCTTC

size: .
V: TRBV28
J: TRBJ1-3
D: .
CDR3: CASSQAGTTIYF
DNA: TGTGCCAGCAGTCAGGCGGGGACCACCATATATTTT

size: .
V: TRBV6-2/TRBV6-3
J: TRBJ1-5
D: TRBD1
CDR3: CASSFLGQGTQHF
DNA: TGTGCCAGCAGTTTTTTGGGACAGGGGACCCAGCATTTT

size: .
V: TRBV5-1
J: TRBJ2-1
D: TRBD1
CDR3: CASSYAGTGGTGAFF
DNA: TGCGCCAGCAGCTACGCCGGGACAGGGGGTACCGGGGCGTTCTTC

size: .
V: TRBV7-4
J: TRBJ2-1
D: .
CDR3: CASSLGGLVNEQFF
DNA: TGTGCCAGCAGCTTAGGCGGGCTAGTCAATGAGCAGTTCTTC

size: .
V: TRBV9
J: TRBJ1-2
D: .
CDR3: CASSVDTGANYGYTF
DNA: TGTGCCAGCAGCGTTGACACCGGGGCTAACTATGGCTACACCTTC

size: .
V: TRBV9
J: TRBJ1-3
D: .
CDR3: CASSVEGRGSGNTIYF
DNA: TGTGCCAGCAGCGTAGAGGGCAGGGGCTCTGGAAACACCATATATTTT

size: .
V: TRBV5-1
J: TRBJ1-5
D: TRBD1
CDR3: CASSPGQGMEPQHF
DNA: TGCGCCAGCAGCCCAGGACAGGGGATGGAGCCCCAGCATTTT

size: .
V: TRBV3-1/TRBV3-2
J: TRBJ1-5
D: .
CDR3: CASSPGISNQPQHF
DNA: TGTGCCAGCAGCCCGGGGATAAGCAATCAGCCCCAGCATTTT

size: .
V: TRBV24-1
J: TRBJ1-4
D: TRBD1
CDR3: CATSDPRRGTGEREKLFF
DNA: TGTGCCACCAGTGACCCCCGCCGGGGGACAGGGGAGAGGGAAAAACTGTTTTTT

size: once
V: TRBV24-1
J: TRBJ1-2
D: .
CDR3: CAPMGGGGYTF
DNA: TGTGCCCCCATGGGGGGGGGTGGCTACACCTTC

size: .
V: TRBV5-1
J: TRBJ1-3
D: TRBD1
CDR3: CASSLRTGVAGNTIYF
DNA: TGCGCCAGCAGCTTGAGAACAGGGGTAGCTGGAAACACCATATATTTT

size: few
V: TRBV7-2
J: TRBJ2-2
D: .
CDR3: CATDRGTTGELFF
DNA: TGTGCCACCGATCGGGGTACCACCGGGGAGCTGTTTTTT

size: .
V: TRBV6-6
J: TRBJ2-7
D: TRBD2
CDR3: CASRGLAGGSYEQYF
DNA: TGTGCCAGCAGGGGACTAGCGGGGGGGAGTTACGAGCAGTACTTC